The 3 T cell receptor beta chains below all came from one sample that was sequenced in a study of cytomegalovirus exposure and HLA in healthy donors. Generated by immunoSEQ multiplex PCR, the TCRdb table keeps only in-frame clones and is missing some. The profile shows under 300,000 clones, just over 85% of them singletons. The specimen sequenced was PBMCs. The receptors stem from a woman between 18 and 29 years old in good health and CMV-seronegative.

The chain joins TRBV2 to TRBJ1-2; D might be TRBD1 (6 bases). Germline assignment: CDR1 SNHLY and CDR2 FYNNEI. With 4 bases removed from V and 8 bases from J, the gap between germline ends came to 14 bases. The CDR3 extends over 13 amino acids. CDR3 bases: TGTGCCAGCAGTGTCCGGCAGGGGAACGGCTACACCTTC. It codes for CASSVRQGNGYTF.

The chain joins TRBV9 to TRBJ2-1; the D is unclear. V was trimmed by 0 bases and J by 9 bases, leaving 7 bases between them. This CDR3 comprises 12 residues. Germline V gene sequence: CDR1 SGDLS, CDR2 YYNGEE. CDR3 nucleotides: TGTGCCAGCAGCGTAGGCGGCAGTGAGCAGTTCTTC. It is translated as CASSVGGSEQFF.

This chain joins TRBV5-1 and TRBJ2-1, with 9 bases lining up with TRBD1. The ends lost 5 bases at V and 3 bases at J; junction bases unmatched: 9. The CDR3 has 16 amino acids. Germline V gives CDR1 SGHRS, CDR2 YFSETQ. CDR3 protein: CASSPPGTGSYNEQFF. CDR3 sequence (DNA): TGCGCCAGCAGTCCTCCCGGGACAGGGAGCTACAATGAGCAGTTCTTC.